Below, 32 T cell receptor beta chains from the same sample are listed, as sequenced in a study of a mutant IDH1 vaccine in newly diagnosed glioma. As for time point: week 5, during vaccination. Vaccinated patients received 300 ug of mutant IDH1 20-mer peptide per dose, with topical imiquimod. Sequenced by immunoSEQ multiplex PCR; TCRdb stores in-frame clones only, minus some. This sample yields over 30,000 clones, of which roughly 50% are seen a single time; about 11% belongs to the top ten. For these TCRs, the target antigens are not known. The sample in question was PBMCs, obtained from a glioma patient whose treatment included an IDH1 peptide vaccine. The receptors originated from a woman between 18 and 29 years old with glioma.

The chain employs TRBV6-4 and TRBJ2-1; D gene ambiguous. Per germline, CDR1 MRHNA and CDR2 SNTAGT. V gave up 3 bases and J gave up 0 bases, with 6 bases separating them. The CDR3 covers 14 residues. The CDR3 is CASSEGNSYNEQFF. The CDR3 coding sequence is TGTGCCAGCAGTGAGGGGAACTCCTACAATGAGCAGTTCTTC.

This chain connects TRBV6-1 to TRBJ2-2, with D possibly TRBD1 on 5 matching bases. Trimming shortened V by 8 bases and J by 5 bases, and 12 bases separated the two germline ends. This CDR3 region has 13 residues. CDR1 MNHNS and CDR2 SASEGT come from the germline V gene. The CDR3 region has the DNA TGTGCCAGCGGGGCCCAGGGTACCGGGGAGCTGTTTTTT. It translates to CASGAQGTGELFF.

In this sample, this clone turned up a few times. The chain recombines TRBV6-1 with TRBJ1-5; tentative D call: TRBD1 (5 bases). Germline CDR1 is MNHNS and CDR2 is SASEGT. Deletions cut 7 bases from V and 6 bases from J, with 19 bases between. The CDR3 consists of 15 residues. CDR3 sequence reads: CASKGGEGAGQPQHF. CDR3 sequence (DNA): TGTGCCAGCAAAGGAGGAGAAGGGGCCGGTCAGCCCCAGCATTTT.

This chain connects TRBV7-2 to TRBJ2-7; possible D gene TRBD2, 6 bases. The CDR3 has 15 residues. V was cut by 1 base and J by 0 bases, with 10 bases left in between. Germline V CDR1 and CDR2: SGHTA, FQGNSA. CDR3 in DNA: TGTGCCAGCAGCTTAGGGTCCGGGAGCTCCTACGAGCAGTACTTC. Translated: CASSLGSGSSYEQYF.

This clone was recorded a few times. J is TRBJ1-5 and V is TRBV19, with a tentative D call TRBD1 (5 bases). CDR1 is LNHDA, CDR2 SQIVND, per germline (reference sequence). V lost 9 bases and J 3 bases, leaving 18 bases between the germline ends. CDR3 length equals 15 residues. The CDR3 loop is CASRDGTGVNQPQHF. In nucleotides, the CDR3 is TGTGCCAGCAGGGACGGCACTGGGGTCAATCAGCCCCAGCATTTT.

The CDR3, as DNA: TGTGCCAGCAGGCGGACAGGTAGTCATGGCTACACCTTC. Protein: CASRRTGSHGYTF. This sequence joins TRBV7-2 and TRBJ1-2, with TRBD1 identical over 7 bases. The CDR3 has 13 residues. J gave up 6 bases and V 6 bases, and 7 bases lay outside the gene matches. The germline V gene has CDR1 SGHTA and CDR2 FQGNSA.

The chain recombines TRBV11-3 with TRBJ1-1; the D is unclear. The V end lost 0 bases, the J end lost 1 base, and 9 bases lay between the germline ends. This CDR3 spans 15 amino acids. In germline, CDR1 is SGHNT, CDR2 YENEEA. The CDR3 DNA follows: TGTGCCAGCAGCTTAGATCTTACGGCGAACACTGAAGCTTTCTTT. This translates into CASSLDLTANTEAFF. The full variable domain, rest sourced from reference TRBV11-3 and TRBJ1-1, is EAGVVQSPRYKIIEKKQPVAFWCNPISGHNTLYWYLQNLGQGPELLIRYENEEAVDDSQLPKDRFSAERLKGVDSTLKIQPAELGDSAVYLCASSLDLTANTEAFFGQGTRLTVV.

V gene TRBV4-3 combines with J gene TRBJ2-2; D perhaps matches TRBD2 (6 bases). Trimming shortened V by 2 bases and J by 2 bases, and 12 bases separated the two germline ends. The CDR3 sequence is 16 residues long. CDR1 is LGHNA, CDR2 YSLEER, per germline. This chain's CDR3 is CASSQQAGFNTGELFF. The DNA for the CDR3 is TGCGCCAGCAGCCAACAGGCGGGGTTTAACACCGGGGAGCTGTTTTTT.

By sample fraction, this clone is medium-sized. The genes are TRBV28 and TRBJ1-2; no firm D call. The CDR3 is made up of 16 amino acids. Per germline, CDR1 MDHEN and CDR2 SYDVKM. V was trimmed by 2 bases and J by 7 bases, leaving 20 bases between them. As DNA, the CDR3 is TGTGCCAGCAGTTTACCCCCCGCGAGCCCCTGGCCTGGCTACACCTTC. It is translated as CASSLPPASPWPGYTF.

This chain uses TRBV7-2 with TRBJ1-3, with 7 bases matching TRBD1. Unmatched junction bases numbered 8, after V lost 1 base and J lost 2 bases. The CDR3 length is 17 residues. Per the germline V gene, CDR1 is SGHTA and CDR2 is FQGNSA. CDR3 protein: CASSLEGQTRTGNTIYF. CDR3 sequence (DNA): TGTGCCAGCAGCTTAGAGGGACAGACCAGGACTGGAAACACCATATATTTT.

The gene calls are TRBV4-3 and TRBJ2-7; TRBD2 might be the D (7 bases). The V gene's germline CDR1 is LGHNA and CDR2 YSLEER. The CDR3 has 16 amino acids. The V end was cut by 4 bases, the J end by 5 bases, with 21 bases between. This CDR3 is CASSRFEWGGLDEQYF. Here the CDR3 DNA reads TGCGCCAGCAGCCGCTTTGAGTGGGGGGGGCTAGACGAGCAGTACTTC.

V is TRBV19 and J is TRBJ1-5; TRBD1 might be the D (6 bases). Germline assignment: CDR1 LNHDA and CDR2 SQIVND (reference sequence). V lost 0 bases and J 1 base, leaving 7 bases between the germline ends. This CDR3 contains 15 residues. The CDR3 spells CASSIEQGSNQPQHF. CDR3 in DNA: TGTGCCAGTAGTATAGAACAGGGAAGCAATCAGCCCCAGCATTTT.

The CDR3, as DNA: TGTGCCAGCAGCTTAACGGTCTCGAGTGAAAAACTGTTTTTT. It yields the protein CASSLTVSSEKLFF. The gene calls are TRBV11-2 and TRBJ1-4; no firm D call. The V end lost 2 bases, the J end lost 7 bases, and 11 bases lay between the germline ends. Germline values: CDR1 SGHAT, CDR2 FQNNGV. CDR3 length: 14 residues.

The chain is built from TRBV7-2 and TRBJ2-7; D remains unclear. The CDR3 is made up of 14 amino acids. The ends were cut back, 1 base at V and 0 bases at J, with 7 bases in the middle. CDR1 is SGHTA, CDR2 FQGNSA, per germline. The CDR3 DNA reads as TGTGCCAGCAGCTTAGGAGGAGTCTCCTACGAGCAGTACTTC. The encoded protein is CASSLGGVSYEQYF.

CDR3 residues: CAWSVTQPSPLHF. The CDR3 DNA sequence: TGTGCCTGGAGTGTAACCCAGCCTTCACCCCTCCACTTT. V usage is TRBV30 and J usage is TRBJ1-6; D not certain. The CDR3 spans 13 residues. V was cut by 0 bases and J by 9 bases, with 9 bases left in between. CDR1 and CDR2 from the germline V gene are GTSNPN and SVGIG (reference sequence).

This clone was observed a handful of times. In nucleotides, the CDR3 is TGCGCCAGCAGCTATGTAGCGGGAGCCTACGAGCAGTACTTC. Its protein is CASSYVAGAYEQYF. The rearrangement uses TRBV5-1 and TRBJ2-7; TRBD2 aligns across 9 bases. CDR1 SGHRS and CDR2 YFSETQ come from the germline V gene. The trim removed 3 bases at V and 2 bases at J, leaving 3 bases unmatched. The CDR3 has 14 amino acids. Full variable domain (outside the CDR3, taken from reference TRBV5-1 and TRBJ2-7): KAGVTQTPRYLIKTRGQQVTLSCSPISGHRSVSWYQQTPGQGLQFLFEYFSETQRNKGNFPGRFSGRQFSNSRSEMNVSTLELGDSALYLCASSYVAGAYEQYFGPGTRLTVT.

V usage is TRBV7-2 and J usage is TRBJ2-1; the match to TRBD2 covers 9 bases. The CDR3 extends over 16 amino acids. With V trimmed by 2 bases and J by 3 bases, 5 bases remained unmatched. Germline loops: CDR1 SGHTA, CDR2 FQGNSA. The CDR3 spells CASSLTLAGIYNEQFF. The CDR3 DNA reads as TGTGCCAGCAGCTTAACTCTAGCGGGGATCTACAATGAGCAGTTCTTC.

Only a few counts were recorded for this clone. CDR3 in amino acids: CASRKRSIDEQFF. The CDR3 DNA follows: TGCGCCAGCAGGAAGCGGTCGATAGATGAGCAGTTCTTC. The chain links TRBV5-1 to TRBJ2-1; D is perhaps TRBD2 (5 bases). This CDR3 contains 13 residues. Trimming took off 5 bases at V and 8 bases at J, with 14 bases between the two ends. Germline CDR1 and CDR2: SGHRS and YFSETQ. Using reference TRBV5-1 and TRBJ2-1 for the parts outside the CDR3, the full variable domain is KAGVTQTPRYLIKTRGQQVTLSCSPISGHRSVSWYQQTPGQGLQFLFEYFSETQRNKGNFPGRFSGRQFSNSRSEMNVSTLELGDSALYLCASRKRSIDEQFFGPGTRLTVL.

This rearrangement joins TRBV5-1 to TRBJ2-2, with unresolved D. The CDR3 runs 14 residues. CDR1 is SGHRS, CDR2 YFSETQ, per germline. V was cut by 3 bases and J by 6 bases, with 12 bases left in between. CDR3 DNA: TGCGCCAGCAGCTCTCTGTCTGGGGCCGGGGAGCTGTTTTTT. Translated: CASSSLSGAGELFF.

This clone appeared a few times. The rearrangement uses TRBV6-1 and TRBJ1-2, with no clear D. Germline values: CDR1 MNHNS, CDR2 SASEGT. The CDR3 is 11 amino acids. Trimming took 6 bases from V and 3 from J, leaving 5 bases between them. CDR3 sequence: CASRVHYGYTF. The CDR3 bases are TGTGCCAGCAGGGTGCACTATGGCTACACCTTC.

The table lists this clone with a few counts. The chain is built from TRBV27 and TRBJ1-1; D is uncertain. The CDR3 extends over 14 amino acids. CDR1 is MNHEY and CDR2 is SMNVEV in the germline V gene (reference sequence). With 3 bases removed from V and 5 bases from J, the gap between germline ends came to 13 bases. The CDR3 region is CASSLGGWRTEAFF. The CDR3 DNA follows: TGTGCCAGCAGTTTGGGAGGGTGGAGGACTGAAGCTTTCTTT.

The chain carries TRBV10-3 and TRBJ2-1, with 7 bases fitting TRBD2. CDR3 length: 15 amino acids. Trimming took 7 bases from V and 2 from J; bases not matched to a gene: 8. In germline, CDR1 is ENHRY, CDR2 SYGVKD. The CDR3 bases are TGTGCCATCAAGGAAATGGGGGGGGCCTACAATGAGCAGTTCTTC. Its translation is CAIKEMGGAYNEQFF.

The chain combines TRBV28 with TRBJ2-4, with 11 positions matching TRBD2. The CDR3 runs 14 residues. V gave up 5 bases and J gave up 3 bases; unmatched junction bases: 0. CDR1 MDHEN and CDR2 SYDVKM come from the germline V gene. The CDR3 protein is CASSLAGGKNIQYF. DNA for the CDR3: TGTGCCAGCAGTCTAGCGGGGGGCAAAAACATTCAGTACTTC.

This chain links TRBV29-1 with TRBJ1-2; tentatively, D is TRBD1 (5 bases). The CDR3 runs 13 residues. Germline CDR1 SQVTM, CDR2 ANQGSEA. Trimming pared 1 base from V and 2 bases from J, leaving 8 bases between. The chain's CDR3 is CSVEGYRNYGYTF. The CDR3 DNA is TGCAGCGTTGAAGGATACAGGAACTATGGCTACACCTTC.

The sample holds many counts of this clone. V is TRBV4-3 and J is TRBJ2-1; 15 nucleotides align to TRBD2. Germline V gives CDR1 LGHNA, CDR2 YSLEER. V gave up 4 bases and J gave up 6 bases; unmatched junction bases: 7. CDR3 size: 17 residues. The CDR3 coding sequence is TGCGCCAGCAGCCCGGGACTAGCGGGAGGAGAGAGCAATGAGCAGTTCTTC. Amino acids: CASSPGLAGGESNEQFF.

The chain combines TRBV19 with TRBJ2-1, with TRBD2 identical over 8 bases. Germline lookup yields CDR1 LNHDA and CDR2 SQIVND (reference sequence). V shed 4 bases and J 8 bases; nucleotides not matched to a gene: 10. This CDR3 has 15 amino acids. DNA for the CDR3: TGTGCCAGTAGTAGACGGGAGGGCCGGACCGATGAGCAGTTCTTC. Translation: CASSRREGRTDEQFF.

The V and J genes are TRBV19 and TRBJ2-3, with 9 bases identical to TRBD2. This CDR3 has 14 residues. The germline CDR1 and CDR2 sequences are LNHDA and SQIVND (reference sequence). The ends lost 6 bases at V and 4 bases at J; junction bases unmatched: 5. This CDR3 is CASSEAGGSDTQYF. The CDR3 DNA sequence: TGTGCCAGTAGCGAAGCGGGGGGATCAGATACGCAGTATTTT.

The chain links TRBV6-1 to TRBJ1-6; a weak D match, TRBD1 (5 bases). CDR1 is MNHNS, CDR2 SASEGT, per germline. The V end lost 2 bases, the J end lost 6 bases, and 11 bases lay between the germline ends. The CDR3 is 15 residues long. CDR3 DNA sequence: TGTGCCAGCAGTGAAAGGCCAGGGAGTAATTCACCCCTCCACTTT. Protein sequence: CASSERPGSNSPLHF.

The genes are TRBV5-8 and TRBJ2-4, with no clear D. Between the trimmed V and J ends, which lost 0 bases and 7 bases, there was a span of 8 bases. The germline V gene has CDR1 SGHTS and CDR2 YDEGEE. This CDR3 has 13 amino acids. CDR3 protein: CASSLEYSNIQYF. The CDR3 DNA reads TGTGCCAGCAGCTTGGAGTATTCGAACATTCAGTACTTC.

This chain joins TRBV7-2 and TRBJ2-7; 13 positions match TRBD2. The germline gives CDR1 SGHTA, CDR2 FQGNSA. The CDR3 spans 16 residues. J lost 5 bases, V lost 3 bases, and 7 bases had no gene match. In DNA form, the CDR3 reads TGTGCCAGCAGCTTCCTCACTAGCGGGAGGGCTGACGAGCAGTACTTC. Its translation: CASSFLTSGRADEQYF.

The chain carries TRBV5-8 and TRBJ1-5; perhaps TRBD1 as D (5 bases). CDR1 and CDR2 (germline): SGHTS, YDEGEE. This CDR3 has 16 amino acids. The V and J ends lost 4 bases and 1 base respectively, with 15 bases between them. The CDR3 nucleotides are TGTGCCAGCAGCGGAGGGGAGGCCTTAAGCAATCAGCCCCAGCATTTT. Translation gives CASSGGEALSNQPQHF. Full variable domain (missing parts from reference TRBV5-8 and TRBJ1-5): EAGVTQSPTHLIKTRGQQATLRCSPISGHTSVYWYQQALGLGLQFLLWYDEGEERNRGNFPPRFSGRQFPNYSSELNVNALELEDSALYLCASSGGEALSNQPQHFGDGTRLSIL.

The chain joins TRBV5-3 to TRBJ2-1; D ambiguous. TRBV5-3 is identified as an open reading frame with a role that is uncertain. Trimming took 7 bases from V and 0 from J, leaving 14 bases between them. This CDR3 has 15 residues. The DNA of the CDR3 is TGTGCCAGATTTCGAAATGTAGGCTCCTACAATGAGCAGTTCTTC. Amino acids: CARFRNVGSYNEQFF.